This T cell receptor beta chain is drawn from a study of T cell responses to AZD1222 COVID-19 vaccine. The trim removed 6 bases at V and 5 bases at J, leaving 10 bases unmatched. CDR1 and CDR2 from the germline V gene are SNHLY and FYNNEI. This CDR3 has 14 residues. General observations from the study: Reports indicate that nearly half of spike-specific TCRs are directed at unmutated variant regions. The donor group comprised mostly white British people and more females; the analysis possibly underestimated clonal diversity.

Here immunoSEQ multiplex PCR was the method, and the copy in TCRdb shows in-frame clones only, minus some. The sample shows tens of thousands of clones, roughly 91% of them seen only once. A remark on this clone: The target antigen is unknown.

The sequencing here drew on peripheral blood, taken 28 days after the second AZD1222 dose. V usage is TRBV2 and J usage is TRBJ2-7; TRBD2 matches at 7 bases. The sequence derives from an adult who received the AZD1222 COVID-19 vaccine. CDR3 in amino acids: CASRWTSFLDEQYF. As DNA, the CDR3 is TGTGCCAGCAGATGGACTAGTTTTCTGGACGAGCAGTACTTC.